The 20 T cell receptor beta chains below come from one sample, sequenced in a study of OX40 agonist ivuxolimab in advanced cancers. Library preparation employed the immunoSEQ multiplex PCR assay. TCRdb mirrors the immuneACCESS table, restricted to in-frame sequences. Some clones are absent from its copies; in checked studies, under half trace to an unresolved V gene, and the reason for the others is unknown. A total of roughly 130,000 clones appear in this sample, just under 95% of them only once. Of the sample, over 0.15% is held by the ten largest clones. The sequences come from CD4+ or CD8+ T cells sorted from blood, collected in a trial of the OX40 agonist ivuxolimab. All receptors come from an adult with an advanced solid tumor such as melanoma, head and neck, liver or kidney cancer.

This CDR3 is CASSRRRESTEAFF. CDR3 nucleotides: TGTGCCAGTAGTCGTAGAAGGGAGAGCACTGAAGCTTTCTTT. The V call is TRBV19, the J call TRBJ1-1, with D hard to call. The germline gives CDR1 LNHDA, CDR2 SQIVND (reference sequence). V lost 5 bases to trimming and J lost 4 bases, with 14 bases between them. The CDR3 sequence is 14 residues long.

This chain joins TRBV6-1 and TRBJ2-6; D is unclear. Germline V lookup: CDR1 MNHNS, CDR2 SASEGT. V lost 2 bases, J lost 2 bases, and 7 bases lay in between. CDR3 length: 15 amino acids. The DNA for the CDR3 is TGTGCCAGCAGTGAAAGGGTAGCTGGGGCCAACGTCCTGACTTTC. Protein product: CASSERVAGANVLTF.

DNA for the CDR3: TGTGCCAGCAGCTTAGAACGGGGGAGTTCACCCCTCCACTTT. Translating it yields CASSLERGSSPLHF. V is TRBV11-2 and J is TRBJ1-6, with D possibly TRBD1 on 5 matching bases. Trimming removed 0 bases at V and 9 bases at J, with 9 bases between. Germline V CDR1 and CDR2: SGHAT, FQNNGV. The CDR3 runs to 14 residues.

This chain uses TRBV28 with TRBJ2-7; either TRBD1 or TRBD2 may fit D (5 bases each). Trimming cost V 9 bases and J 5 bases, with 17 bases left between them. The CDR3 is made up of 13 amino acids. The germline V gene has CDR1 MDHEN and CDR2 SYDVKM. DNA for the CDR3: TGTGCCAGTACTACCCCCCCGGGACACGAGCAGTACTTC. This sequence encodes CASTTPPGHEQYF.

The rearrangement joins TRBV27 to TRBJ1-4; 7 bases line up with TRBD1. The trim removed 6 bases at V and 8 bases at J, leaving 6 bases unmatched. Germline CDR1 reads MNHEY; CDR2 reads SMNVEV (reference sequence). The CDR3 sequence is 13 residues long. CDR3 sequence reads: CASRRQGDEKLFF. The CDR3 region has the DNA TGTGCCAGCAGGCGACAGGGCGACGAAAAACTGTTTTTT. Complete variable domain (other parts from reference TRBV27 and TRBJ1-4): EAQVTQNPRYLITVTGKKLTVTCSQNMNHEYMSWYRQDPGLGLRQIYYSMNVEVTDKGDVPEGYKVSRKEKRNFPLILESPSPNQTSLYFCASRRQGDEKLFFGSGTQLSVL.

As DNA, the CDR3 is TGTGCCATCAGTGAGACTAGCGCAGATACGCAGTATTTT. It translates to CAISETSADTQYF. The V call is TRBV10-3, the J call TRBJ2-3, with 7 bases aligning to TRBD2. The length of the CDR3 is 13 residues. Germline V gene data show CDR1 as ENHRY and CDR2 as SYGVKD. J gave up 4 bases and V 2 bases, and 0 bases lay outside the gene matches.

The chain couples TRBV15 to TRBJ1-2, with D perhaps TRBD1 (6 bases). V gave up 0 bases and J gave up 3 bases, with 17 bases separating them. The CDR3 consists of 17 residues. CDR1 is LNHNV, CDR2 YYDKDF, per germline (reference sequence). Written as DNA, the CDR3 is TGTGCCACCAGCAGAGATTACCTCCGGACAGCCGACTATGGCTACACCTTC. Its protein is CATSRDYLRTADYGYTF.

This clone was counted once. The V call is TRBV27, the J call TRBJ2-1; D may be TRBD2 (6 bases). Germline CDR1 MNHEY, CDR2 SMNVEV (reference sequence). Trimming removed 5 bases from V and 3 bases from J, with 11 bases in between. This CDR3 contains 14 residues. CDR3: CASSRAGRYNEQFF. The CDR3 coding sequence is TGTGCCAGCAGTAGGGCGGGACGCTACAATGAGCAGTTCTTC.

As DNA, the CDR3 is TGTGCCAGCTCCGGACAGGGGGGATTGGGGGAGCTGTTTTTT. Amino acid sequence: CASSGQGGLGELFF. The chain carries TRBV25-1 and TRBJ2-2; 10 nucleotides agree with TRBD1. The CDR3 sequence is 14 residues long. The germline V gene encodes CDR1 MGHDK and CDR2 SYGVNS. J lost 8 bases, V lost 8 bases, and 8 bases had no gene match.

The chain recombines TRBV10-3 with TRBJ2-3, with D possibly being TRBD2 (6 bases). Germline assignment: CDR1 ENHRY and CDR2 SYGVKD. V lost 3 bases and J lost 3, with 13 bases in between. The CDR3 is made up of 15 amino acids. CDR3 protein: CAISDGGSGTDTQYF. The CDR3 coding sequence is TGTGCCATCAGTGACGGGGGATCGGGTACAGATACGCAGTATTTT.

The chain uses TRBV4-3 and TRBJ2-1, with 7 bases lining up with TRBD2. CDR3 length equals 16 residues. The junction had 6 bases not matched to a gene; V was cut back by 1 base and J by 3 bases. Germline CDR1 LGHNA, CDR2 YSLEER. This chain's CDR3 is CASSQGASGLYNEQFF. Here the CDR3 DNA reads TGCGCCAGCAGCCAAGGGGCTAGCGGACTCTACAATGAGCAGTTCTTC.

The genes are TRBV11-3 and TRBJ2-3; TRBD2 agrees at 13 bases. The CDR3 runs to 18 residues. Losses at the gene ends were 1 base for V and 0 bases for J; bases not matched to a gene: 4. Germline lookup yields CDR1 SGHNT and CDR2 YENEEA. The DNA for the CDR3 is TGTGCCAGCAGCTTAGGGACTAGCGGGGGTGCTAGCACAGATACGCAGTATTTT. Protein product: CASSLGTSGGASTDTQYF.

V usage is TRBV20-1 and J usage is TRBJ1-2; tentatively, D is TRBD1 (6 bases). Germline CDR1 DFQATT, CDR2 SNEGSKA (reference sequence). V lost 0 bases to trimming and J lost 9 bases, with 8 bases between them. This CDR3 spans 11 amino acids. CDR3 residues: CSARDRGRYTF. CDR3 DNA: TGCAGTGCTAGAGATCGGGGGCGCTACACCTTC.

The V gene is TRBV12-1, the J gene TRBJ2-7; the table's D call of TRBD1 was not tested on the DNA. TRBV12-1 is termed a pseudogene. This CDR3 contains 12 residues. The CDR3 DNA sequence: TGTGCCAGCAGCCCACAGGGGGGGGAGCAGTACTTC. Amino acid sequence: CASSPQGGEQYF.

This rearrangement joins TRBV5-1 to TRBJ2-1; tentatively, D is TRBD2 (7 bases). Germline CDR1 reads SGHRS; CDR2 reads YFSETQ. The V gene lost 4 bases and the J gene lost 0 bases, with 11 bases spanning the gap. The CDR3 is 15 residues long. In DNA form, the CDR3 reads TGCGCCAGCAGCCCGCGGGGGCCCTCCTACAATGAGCAGTTCTTC. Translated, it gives CASSPRGPSYNEQFF.

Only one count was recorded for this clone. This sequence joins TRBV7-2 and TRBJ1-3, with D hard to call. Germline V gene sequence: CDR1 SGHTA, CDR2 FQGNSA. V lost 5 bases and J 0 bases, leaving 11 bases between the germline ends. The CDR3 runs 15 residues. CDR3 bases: TGTGCCAGCAGCCTCCGAGTGAGCTCTGGAAACACCATATATTTT. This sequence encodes CASSLRVSSGNTIYF.

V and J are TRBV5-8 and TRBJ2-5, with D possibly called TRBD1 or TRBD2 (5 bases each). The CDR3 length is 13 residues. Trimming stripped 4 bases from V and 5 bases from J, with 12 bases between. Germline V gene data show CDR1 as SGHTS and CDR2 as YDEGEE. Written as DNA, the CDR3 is TGTGCCAGCAGCGGGACCAGAGGGGAGACCCAGTACTTC. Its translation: CASSGTRGETQYF.

The CDR3 DNA sequence: TGTGCCAGCAGCTTAGTTCAGGGTGGGAACACTGAAGCTTTCTTT. Its translation is CASSLVQGGNTEAFF. V usage is TRBV7-2 and J usage is TRBJ1-1; TRBD1 might be the D (5 bases). The CDR3 loop spans 15 amino acids. V lost 1 base to trimming and J lost 1 base, with 10 bases between them. Germline V lookup: CDR1 SGHTA, CDR2 FQGNSA. The whole variable domain, filled in from reference TRBV7-2 and TRBJ1-1, reads GAGVSQSPSNKVTEKGKDVELRCDPISGHTALYWYRQSLGQGLEFLIYFQGNSAPDKSGLPSDRFSAERTGGSVSTLTIQRTQQEDSAVYLCASSLVQGGNTEAFFGQGTRLTVV.

CDR3 in amino acids: CASREGAGLRSAFF. Here the CDR3 DNA reads TGTGCCAGCAGAGAGGGGGCAGGACTGAGGTCAGCTTTCTTT. The V and J genes are TRBV6-5 and TRBJ1-1; 7 bases line up with TRBD1. The CDR3 loop spans 14 amino acids. Trimming at V came to 6 bases and at J to 10 bases, leaving 14 bases not matched to a gene. Germline V gene data show CDR1 as MNHEY and CDR2 as SVGAGI.

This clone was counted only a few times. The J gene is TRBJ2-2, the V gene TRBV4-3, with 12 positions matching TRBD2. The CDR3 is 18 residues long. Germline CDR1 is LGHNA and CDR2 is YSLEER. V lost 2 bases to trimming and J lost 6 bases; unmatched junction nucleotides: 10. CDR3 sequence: CASSQKRASGRDSGELFF. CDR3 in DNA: TGCGCCAGCAGCCAAAAACGGGCTAGCGGGAGGGATTCCGGGGAGCTGTTTTTT.